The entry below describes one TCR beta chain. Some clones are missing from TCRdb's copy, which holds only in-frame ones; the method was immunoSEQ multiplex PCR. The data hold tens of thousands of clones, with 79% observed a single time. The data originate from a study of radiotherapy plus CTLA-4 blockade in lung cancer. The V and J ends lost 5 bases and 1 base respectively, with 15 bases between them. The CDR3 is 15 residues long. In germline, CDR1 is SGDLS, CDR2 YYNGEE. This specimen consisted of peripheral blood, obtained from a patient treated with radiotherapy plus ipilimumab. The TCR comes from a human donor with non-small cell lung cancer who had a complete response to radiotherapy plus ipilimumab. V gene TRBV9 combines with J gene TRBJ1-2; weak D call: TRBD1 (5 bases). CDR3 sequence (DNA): TGTGCCAGCAGTGGACCTCCGACAGATAACTATGGCTACACCTTC. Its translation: CASSGPPTDNYGYTF.